The 28 T cell receptor beta chains listed next were all sequenced from one sample in a study of radiotherapy plus CTLA-4 blockade in lung cancer. Only in-frame clones appear in the TCRdb table, and some are missing; sequencing was by immunoSEQ multiplex PCR. Of some 98,000 clones listed, 75% to 85% are singletons. Sequencing was performed on peripheral blood, taken from a patient treated with radiotherapy plus ipilimumab. All receptors come from a human donor with non-small cell lung cancer who had a partial response to radiotherapy plus ipilimumab.

This clone was detected only once. This chain links TRBV14 with TRBJ2-2; TRBD2 matches at 13 bases. CDR1 SGHDN and CDR2 FVKESK come from the germline V gene. Unmatched junction bases numbered 6, after V lost 4 bases and J lost 4 bases. The CDR3 runs 17 residues. CDR3 in DNA: TGTGCCAGCAGCCCCGGACTAGCGGGAGTTATCACCGGGGAGCTGTTTTTT. Translating gives CASSPGLAGVITGELFF.

The rearrangement links TRBV30 to TRBJ1-1; D uncertain. The germline V gene encodes CDR1 GTSNPN and CDR2 SVGIG (reference sequence). The V end was cut by 3 bases, the J end by 4 bases, with 3 bases between. The CDR3 loop spans 10 amino acids. The CDR3 sequence is CAWRATEAFF. CDR3 nucleotides: TGTGCCTGGAGGGCCACTGAAGCTTTCTTT.

The gene calls are TRBV6-5 and TRBJ1-2; 9 nucleotides line up with TRBD1. From germline, CDR1 is MNHEY and CDR2 SVGAGI. This CDR3 comprises 13 residues. Trimming at V came to 5 bases and at J to 8 bases, leaving 6 bases not matched to a gene. CDR3 region: CASSPGQGRGYTF. In DNA form, the CDR3 reads TGTGCCAGCAGTCCGGGACAGGGTCGGGGCTACACCTTC.

V is TRBV11-1 and J is TRBJ2-1; 7 nucleotides align to TRBD2. The CDR3 is 17 residues long. CDR1 is SGHAT, CDR2 FQDESV, per germline (reference sequence). V was pared by 5 bases and J by 8 bases, with 18 bases of the junction left unmatched. Written as DNA, the CDR3 is TGTGCCAGCAGCCCACTCCCTAGCGGATACAGAGTCCATGAGCAGTTCTTC. This encodes CASSPLPSGYRVHEQFF. The whole variable domain, filled in from reference TRBV11-1 and TRBJ2-1, reads EAEVAQSPRYKITEKSQAVAFWCDPISGHATLYWYRQILGQGPELLVQFQDESVVDDSQLPKDRFSAERLKGVDSTLKIQPAELGDSAMYLCASSPLPSGYRVHEQFFGPGTRLTVL.

This clone was recorded a few times. The J gene is TRBJ2-3, the V gene TRBV28; D gene uncertain. Trimming removed 3 bases at V and 0 bases at J, with 10 bases between. Per germline, CDR1 MDHEN and CDR2 SYDVKM. There are 15 residues in the CDR3. The CDR3 coding sequence is TGTGCCAGCAGTTTTGAGCGTGCTAGCACAGATACGCAGTATTTT. It codes for CASSFERASTDTQYF.

V gene TRBV11-1 combines with J gene TRBJ2-2; no clear D. V dropped 2 bases and J dropped 0 bases, with 7 bases sitting between them. CDR3 length: 15 amino acids. Germline V gives CDR1 SGHAT, CDR2 FQDESV (reference sequence). In nucleotides, the CDR3 is TGTGCCAGCAGCTTAAGCGACGCGAACACCGGGGAGCTGTTTTTT. It specifies CASSLSDANTGELFF.

The V and J genes are TRBV28 and TRBJ2-3, with unresolved D. Germline CDR1 is MDHEN and CDR2 is SYDVKM. The CDR3 has 12 residues. The V end lost 2 bases, the J end lost 6 bases, and 6 bases lay between the germline ends. DNA for the CDR3: TGTGCCAGCAGTTTACCCGGGGATACGCAGTATTTT. This translates into CASSLPGDTQYF.

The rearrangement uses TRBV19 and TRBJ1-1, with 7 bases that match TRBD1. This CDR3 has 13 residues. Germline V gene sequence: CDR1 LNHDA, CDR2 SQIVND (reference sequence). V trimming: 5 bases; J trimming: 10 bases; junction bases outside the gene matches: 10. The CDR3: CASSPRDSRAAFF. The CDR3 bases are TGTGCCAGTAGTCCTCGGGACAGCAGAGCAGCTTTCTTT. The variable domain in full, with the rest retrieved from reference TRBV19 and TRBJ1-1, is DGGITQSPKYLFRKEGQNVTLSCEQNLNHDAMYWYRQDPGQGLRLIYYSQIVNDFQKGDIAEGYSVSREKKESFPLTVTSAQKNPTAFYLCASSPRDSRAAFFGQGTRLTVV.

The rearrangement uses TRBV5-5 and TRBJ2-6; TRBD1 matches at 9 bases. This CDR3 spans 17 amino acids. V shed 4 bases and J 2 bases; nucleotides not matched to a gene: 7. Germline values: CDR1 SGHKS, CDR2 YYEKEE (reference sequence). CDR3 residues: CASSLRDRVAGANVLTF. DNA of the CDR3: TGTGCCAGCAGCCTCCGGGACAGGGTGGCTGGGGCCAACGTCCTGACTTTC.

The chain links TRBV5-4 to TRBJ2-2, with D tentatively TRBD2 (6 bases). Deletions cut 4 bases from V and 0 bases from J, with 16 bases between. This CDR3 region has 17 residues. The germline CDR1 and CDR2 sequences are SGHNT and YYREEE (reference sequence). CDR3 sequence (DNA): TGTGCCAGCAGCGGGGGGACGGCTGATCCGAACACCGGGGAGCTGTTTTTT. Translating gives CASSGGTADPNTGELFF.

CDR3 loop: CASSPYLTSGEQYF. The DNA for the CDR3 is TGTGCCAGCAGTCCTTACCTTACTAGTGGCGAGCAGTACTTC. The V and J genes are TRBV27 and TRBJ2-7; a weak D match, TRBD2 (5 bases). CDR1 is MNHEY, CDR2 SMNVEV, per germline (reference sequence). V was trimmed by 5 bases and J by 6 bases, leaving 17 bases between them. The CDR3 loop spans 14 amino acids.

The rearrangement joins TRBV9 to TRBJ1-1; D is uncertain. CDR1 is SGDLS and CDR2 is YYNGEE in the germline V gene. This CDR3 spans 15 amino acids. V dropped 0 bases and J dropped 1 base, with 10 bases sitting between them. This CDR3 is CASSVASSTNTEAFF. Written as DNA, the CDR3 is TGTGCCAGCAGCGTAGCTAGCAGTACGAACACTGAAGCTTTCTTT.

The chain links TRBV7-2 to TRBJ2-1, with 13 bases lining up with TRBD2. The CDR3 is 16 residues long. The ends lost 0 bases at V and 7 bases at J; junction bases unmatched: 3. Germline CDR1 SGHTA, CDR2 FQGNSA. The CDR3 sequence: CASSLALAGGTNEQFF. The DNA for the CDR3 is TGTGCCAGCAGCTTAGCACTAGCGGGAGGGACTAATGAGCAGTTCTTC.

The rearrangement links TRBV7-2 to TRBJ2-5; TRBD1 is a possible D gene (6 bases). CDR1 is SGHTA and CDR2 is FQGNSA in the germline V gene. This CDR3 has 15 amino acids. Trimming shortened V by 1 base and J by 3 bases, and 12 bases separated the two germline ends. The CDR3 DNA is TGTGCCAGCAGCTTAGTGGTGTCAGGGGAAGAGACCCAGTACTTC. Translation gives CASSLVVSGEETQYF.

The rearrangement links TRBV5-1 to TRBJ1-1; D is unclear. The length of the CDR3 is 15 residues. The V end was cut by 0 bases, the J end by 1 base, with 10 bases between. CDR1 is SGHRS, CDR2 YFSETQ, per germline. CDR3 in amino acids: CASSLGVQSNTEAFF. CDR3 bases: TGCGCCAGCAGCTTGGGGGTACAGTCGAACACTGAAGCTTTCTTT.

This clone was detected only a few times. The chain joins TRBV28 to TRBJ2-1; TRBD2 agrees at 7 bases. Germline V lookup: CDR1 MDHEN, CDR2 SYDVKM. V shed 2 bases and J 8 bases; nucleotides not matched to a gene: 9. The CDR3 is made up of 15 amino acids. The CDR3 reads CASSLGGSRGDEQFF. CDR3 sequence (DNA): TGTGCCAGCAGTTTAGGCGGGAGTAGGGGCGATGAGCAGTTCTTC. Using reference TRBV28 and TRBJ2-1 for the parts outside the CDR3, the full variable domain is DVKVTQSSRYLVKRTGEKVFLECVQDMDHENMFWYRQDPGLGLRLIYFSYDVKMKEKGDIPEGYSVSREKKERFSLILESASTNQTSMYLCASSLGGSRGDEQFFGPGTRLTVL.

The V call is TRBV7-9, the J call TRBJ2-2; a weak D match, TRBD2 (7 bases). CDR1 is SEHNR, CDR2 FQNEAQ, per germline (reference sequence). This CDR3 region has 15 residues. V lost 6 bases, J lost 6 bases, and 17 bases lay in between. This chain's CDR3 is CASRAQGGGSGELFF. DNA of the CDR3: TGTGCCAGCAGGGCACAGGGAGGGGGGTCCGGGGAGCTGTTTTTT.

The rearrangement joins TRBV7-3 to TRBJ2-1; 10 bases agree with TRBD2. The CDR3 loop spans 15 amino acids. V was clipped by 7 bases and J by 4 bases; unmatched bases: 7. The germline V gene has CDR1 SGHTA and CDR2 FQGTGA. CDR3 sequence reads: CASMLAGEGYNEQFF. Here the CDR3 DNA reads TGTGCCAGCATGCTAGCGGGAGAGGGGTACAATGAGCAGTTCTTC. Looking up the rest from reference TRBV7-3 and TRBJ2-1 gives the full variable domain: GAGVSQTPSNKVTEKGKYVELRCDPISGHTALYWYRQSLGQGPEFLIYFQGTGAADDSGLPNDRFFAVRPEGSVSTLKIQRTERGDSAVYLCASMLAGEGYNEQFFGPGTRLTVL.

This chain uses TRBV28 with TRBJ2-5, with D hard to call. Trimming stripped 4 bases from V and 2 bases from J, with 11 bases between. This CDR3 contains 14 residues. Germline CDR1 and CDR2: MDHEN and SYDVKM. The CDR3 DNA is TGTGCCAGCAGTTCGGTAGACACACAAGAGACCCAGTACTTC. This codes for CASSSVDTQETQYF.

V and J are TRBV6-4 and TRBJ2-6, with TRBD1 matching 9 bases. This CDR3 region has 18 residues. The V segment lost 7 bases and the J segment 0 bases; nucleotides outside the gene matches: 10. Germline CDR1 is MRHNA and CDR2 is SNTAGT. The CDR3 DNA follows: TGTGCCAGCAACCCAACCGGGACAGGGATCTCTGGGGCCAACGTCCTGACTTTC. It yields the protein CASNPTGTGISGANVLTF.

This clone was detected once. The rearrangement joins TRBV6-6 to TRBJ2-1; a weak D match, TRBD2 (6 bases). CDR3 length: 16 amino acids. V lost 0 bases, J lost 6 bases, and 15 bases lay in between. Germline assignment: CDR1 MNHNY and CDR2 SVGAGI (reference sequence). The CDR3 loop is CASSYSRGGSVNEQFF. CDR3 DNA: TGTGCCAGCAGTTACTCGAGAGGAGGGAGTGTCAATGAGCAGTTCTTC.

There are a few counts of this clone. V is TRBV19 and J is TRBJ2-5; D call uncertain. Germline V CDR1 and CDR2: LNHDA, SQIVND (reference sequence). CDR3 length equals 12 residues. V was shortened by 4 bases and J by 5 bases, with 8 bases between the two germline ends. CDR3 nucleotide sequence: TGTGCCAGTAGTAGGGCCCAGGAGACCCAGTACTTC. Protein product: CASSRAQETQYF.

This chain connects TRBV5-1 to TRBJ1-1; 7 nucleotides agree with TRBD1. Germline CDR1 SGHRS, CDR2 YFSETQ. Losses at the gene ends were 5 bases for V and 3 bases for J; bases not matched to a gene: 4. The CDR3 consists of 13 residues. The CDR3 loop reads CASRTGWDTEAFF. Written as DNA, the CDR3 is TGCGCCAGCAGGACAGGGTGGGACACTGAAGCTTTCTTT.

J is TRBJ2-2 and V is TRBV11-3; possibly TRBD2 for D (6 bases). Trimming stripped 4 bases from V and 6 bases from J, with 12 bases between. Germline V gene data show CDR1 as SGHNT and CDR2 as YENEEA. The CDR3 totals 14 residues. The CDR3 here is CASSSGEEAGELFF. In DNA, the CDR3 is TGTGCCAGCAGCTCCGGGGAGGAGGCCGGGGAGCTGTTTTTT.

On this clone: At one end the junction does not follow the germline gene, possibly because of a read error. This sequence joins TRBV5-5 and TRBJ2-5; 8 positions match TRBD1. This CDR3 region has 17 residues. Looked up from germline, CDR1 is SGHKS and CDR2 is YYEKEE (reference sequence). CDR3 residues: CANSPGRRTGNQETQYF. The CDR3 DNA reads as TGTGCCAACAGCCCCGGACGCAGGACAGGGAACCAAGAGACCCAGTACTTC. Variable domain in full (rest from reference TRBV5-5 and TRBJ2-5): DAGVTQSPTHLIKTRGQQVTLRCSPISGHKSVSWYQQVLGQGPQFIFQYYEKEERGRGNFPDRFSARQFPNYSSELNVNALLLGDSALYLCANSPGRRTGNQETQYFGPGTRLLVL.

This chain links TRBV5-1 with TRBJ2-2, with TRBD2 matching over 9 bases. The germline CDR1 and CDR2 sequences are SGHRS and YFSETQ. The CDR3 has 15 amino acids. The ends lost 8 bases at V and 4 bases at J; junction bases unmatched: 9. CDR3 amino acids: CASRGGLALTGELFF. The CDR3 DNA sequence: TGCGCCAGTCGGGGTGGACTAGCGCTCACCGGGGAGCTGTTTTTT.

This chain connects TRBV9 to TRBJ1-5; D is unresolved. Germline CDR1 SGDLS, CDR2 YYNGEE. The CDR3 totals 13 residues. Trimming stripped 0 bases from V and 5 bases from J, with 6 bases between. The CDR3 sequence: CASSVAPDQPQHF. CDR3 sequence (DNA): TGTGCCAGCAGCGTAGCCCCGGATCAGCCCCAGCATTTT.

This clone was detected only a few times. The chain has TRBV5-8 and TRBJ1-5; TRBD1 is a possible D gene (6 bases). The CDR3 is 17 residues long. Trimming removed 5 bases from V and 3 bases from J, with 21 bases in between. Germline V gives CDR1 SGHTS, CDR2 YDEGEE. This CDR3 is CASSLDRLWDVNQPQHF. Here the CDR3 DNA reads TGTGCCAGCAGTTTAGACAGGCTTTGGGATGTCAATCAGCCCCAGCATTTT.